This T cell receptor (beta chain) emerged from a study of beta chain features in type 1 diabetes. About the study: Sorted cells from all samples, numbering 100 million to 120 million, were examined. General observations from the study: Patients' naive, central memory and regulatory TCRB repertoires appeared more alike than those of healthy donors. All four CD4+ subsets from Type 1 diabetes patients carried moderately but significantly shorter TCRB CDR3s.

This clone was observed a handful of times. Its specificity is not known. The authors reverse transcribed all of the isolated RNA, so sequencing captured expressed TCRB transcripts. Sequencing used immunoSEQ multiplex PCR; TCRdb keeps in-frame clones, though not all of them. The table includes under 800,000 clones, about 16% detected once. This CDR3 is 16 amino acids long. The V gene lost 6 bases and the J gene lost 4 bases, with 21 bases spanning the gap. Germline values: CDR1 SGHAT, CDR2 FQNNGV. The sequencing sample was made of naive CD4+ T cells from blood. This sequence joins TRBV11-2 and TRBJ1-2; the D is unclear. This receptor was taken from a man in his late teens or twenties in good health. Here the CDR3 DNA reads TGTGCCAGCAGAGGGATAGTCCCGGGTCGAGGCTATGGCTACACCTTC. Translation gives CASRGIVPGRGYGYTF. The full variable domain, rest sourced from reference TRBV11-2 and TRBJ1-2, is EAGVAQSPRYKIIEKRQSVAFWCNPISGHATLYWYQQILGQGPKLLIQFQNNGVVDDSQLPKDRFSAERLKGVDSTLKIQPAKLEDSAVYLCASRGIVPGRGYGYTFGSGTRLTVV.